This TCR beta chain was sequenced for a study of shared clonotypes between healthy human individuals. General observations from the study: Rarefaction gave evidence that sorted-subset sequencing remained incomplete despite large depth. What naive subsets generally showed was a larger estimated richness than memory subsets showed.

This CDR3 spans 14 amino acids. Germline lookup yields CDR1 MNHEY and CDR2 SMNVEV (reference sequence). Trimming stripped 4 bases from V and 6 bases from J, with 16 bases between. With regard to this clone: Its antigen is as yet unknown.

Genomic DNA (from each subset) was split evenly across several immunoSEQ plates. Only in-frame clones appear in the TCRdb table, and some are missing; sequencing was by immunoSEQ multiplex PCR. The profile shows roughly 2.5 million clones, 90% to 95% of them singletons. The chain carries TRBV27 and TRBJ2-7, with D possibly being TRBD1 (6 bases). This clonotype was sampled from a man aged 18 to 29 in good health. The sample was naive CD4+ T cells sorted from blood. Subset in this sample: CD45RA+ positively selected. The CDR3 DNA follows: TGTGCCAGCAGTTCCCGGGACAAGAGTAGCGAGCAGTACTTC. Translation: CASSSRDKSSEQYF.